This TCR beta chain was sequenced for a study of T cells in women clearing cervical HPV infection (dated by TCRdb to 2017 to 2018). Regarding the complete study: Cases were some 26 women with histologically confirmed HPV16-related CIN3 or worse, including a couple of invasive cancers. The approximately 25 controls were women who cleared a single incident HPV16 infection within 12 months without developing precancer or cancer. Case blood was taken at the visit when the lesion was first identified, whereas control blood was taken when infection was no longer detected. For cases, a median interval of approximately 150 days, with an interquartile range of 90 to 200 days, was observed between lesion detection and blood sampling. Since HLA typing was available for only a few women, HLA type could not be ruled out as a confounder. The exploratory proof-of-principle case-control study was nested within the Guanacaste HPV Natural History Study in Costa Rica and compared TCR repertoires across cervical HPV16 outcomes. Cases and controls were matched on year of sample collection and on age within five years. Cases had a median age of approximately 35 years and controls had a median age of approximately 40, with no significant differences in baseline characteristics. The parent cohort enrolled approximately 9,200 women aged 18 or older in Guanacaste, Costa Rica, during about 1993 to 1995 and followed them for 7 to 8 years. Five blinded duplicates per group were added as quality controls, giving some 60 samples: approximately 50 participants and some ten replicates.

Every participant had a single incident cervical HPV16 infection, and prevalent HPV16 infections were excluded. Cervical HPV DNA was detected with MY09/MY11 PCR, and genotyping was done with dot-blot hybridization. Fifteen mL of heparinized blood were centrifuged, and the buffy coat was split into aliquots, frozen at -30 degrees C, and then kept at -80 degrees C. QIAGEN kits were used to extract genomic DNA from the buffy coat specimens. The full study reports these points: Cases had lower TRBV6-7 relative abundance than controls (about 0.1% versus 0.15%; Bonferroni P = 0.0008). Because the number of T cells in each sample was unknown, differences in richness could reflect differing T-cell content rather than repertoire biology. Across sequencing depths, CIN3+ cases showed significantly higher TCR repertoire richness than controls, but evenness did not differ between the groups. Whether associations preceded infection or resulted from infection could not be shown with the cross-sectional design, and effector/memory subsets and HPV-specific T cells were not isolated. Random forest classifiers combining richness and V gene abundances distinguished cases from controls with an estimated AUC of about 0.8.

TCR beta CDR3 regions were amplified by multiplex PCR from an average of around 1,200 ng genomic DNA per sample using the immunoSEQ assay. To correct primer bias, the assay used a complete synthetic TCR repertoire to set an amplification baseline. The amplicons were sequenced on the Illumina platform. Processing in the source paper ran as follows. Sequences were error-corrected by clustering with frequency ratios and a modified nearest-neighbor algorithm, then analyzed in the immunoSEQ Analyzer with IMGT gene definitions. TCR richness and evenness were averaged over 20 rarefaction repeats at each rarefaction depth, excluding samples with fewer sequences than the depth. Relative abundances of V, D and J genes were compared between groups using Wilcoxon rank sum tests, with FDR correction applied. An intraclass correlation of roughly 95% for TCR richness and an average of around 82% across 66 gene segments were obtained from the blinded duplicates. TCRdb retrieved this table from immuneACCESS and kept in-frame rearrangements only. Not all clones are present; in checked studies, unresolved V genes account for under half, and no reason is known for the remainder. For V, J and clone size, that table is used; D and trimming come from the DNA. The sample has about 48,000 clones on record. Clones ranked in the top ten supply about 1.6% of the sample.

Details on this clone: Its antigen is currently not known. The read stops 3 residues short of the end of the CDR3; the missing end is completed from the germline J gene.

The CDR3 sequence holds 14 residues, the cysteine and phenylalanine included. The DNA has 33 bases, all within the CDR3, and is read from base 1. CDR1 and CDR2 (SGHNT, YYREEE) derive from the germline V gene (reference sequence). V is pared back by 4 bases and J by 8 bases, with 16 bases lying between the germline termini. The clonotype was recovered from a woman between 18 and 75 years old with a cervical HPV16 infection that either progressed to CIN3+ or cleared (not recorded which). Source material: blood buffy coat. The chain was built from TRBV5-4 and TRBJ2-1; a tentative D call is TRBD2 (6 bases match). The CDR3 region has the sequence CASSLSLLADEQFF. The CDR3 bases that were read are TGTGCCAGCAGCCTGTCATTACTAGCTGATGAG. Here the CDR3 is joined to the reference TRBV5-4 and TRBJ2-1 genes, and the full variable domain is: ETGVTQSPTHLIKTRGQQVTLRCSSQSGHNTVSWYQQALGQGPQFIFQYYREEENGRGNFPPRFSGLQFPNYSSELNVNALELDDSALYLCASSLSLLADEQFFGPGTRLTVL.